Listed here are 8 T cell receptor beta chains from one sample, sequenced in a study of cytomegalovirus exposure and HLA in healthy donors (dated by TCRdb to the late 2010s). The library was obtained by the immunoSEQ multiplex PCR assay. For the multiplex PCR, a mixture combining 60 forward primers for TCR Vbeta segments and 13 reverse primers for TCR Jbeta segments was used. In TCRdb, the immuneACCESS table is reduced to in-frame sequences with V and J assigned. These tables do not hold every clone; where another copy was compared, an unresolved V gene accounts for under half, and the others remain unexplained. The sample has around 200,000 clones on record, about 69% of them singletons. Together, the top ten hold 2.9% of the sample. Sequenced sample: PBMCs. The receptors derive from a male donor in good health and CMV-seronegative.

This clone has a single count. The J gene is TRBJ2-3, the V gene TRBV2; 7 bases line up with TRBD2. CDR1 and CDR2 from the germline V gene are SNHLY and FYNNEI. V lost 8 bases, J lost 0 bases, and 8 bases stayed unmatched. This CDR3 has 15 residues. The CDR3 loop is CASVGRGGSTDTQYF. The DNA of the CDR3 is TGTGCCAGCGTAGGACGGGGAGGGAGCACAGATACGCAGTATTTT.

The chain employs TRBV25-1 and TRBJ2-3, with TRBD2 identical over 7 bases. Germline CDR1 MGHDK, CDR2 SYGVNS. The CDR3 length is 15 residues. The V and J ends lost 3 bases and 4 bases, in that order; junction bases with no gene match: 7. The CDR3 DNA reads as TGTGCCAGCAGTGACGGCAGGGAGGGTTCAGATACGCAGTATTTT. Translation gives CASSDGREGSDTQYF.

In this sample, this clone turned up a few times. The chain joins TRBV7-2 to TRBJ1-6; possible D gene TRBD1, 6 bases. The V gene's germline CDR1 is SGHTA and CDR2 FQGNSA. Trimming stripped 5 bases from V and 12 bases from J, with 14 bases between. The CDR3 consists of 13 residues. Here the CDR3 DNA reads TGTGCCAGCAGCACTTACAGGGATCGACCCCTCCACTTT. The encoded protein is CASSTYRDRPLHF.

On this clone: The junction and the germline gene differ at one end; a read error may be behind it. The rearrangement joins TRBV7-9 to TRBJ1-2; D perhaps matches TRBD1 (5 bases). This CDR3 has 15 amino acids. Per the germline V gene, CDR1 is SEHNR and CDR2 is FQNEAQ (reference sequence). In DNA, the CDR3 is TGTTCCAGCAGCCCGTCCAGGGCCCCGGGCTATGGCTACACCTTC. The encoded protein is CSSSPSRAPGYGYTF.

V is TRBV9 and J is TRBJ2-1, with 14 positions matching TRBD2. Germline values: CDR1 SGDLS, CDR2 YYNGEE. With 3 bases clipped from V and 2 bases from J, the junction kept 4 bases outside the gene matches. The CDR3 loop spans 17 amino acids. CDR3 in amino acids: CASSAGTSGSPYNEQFF. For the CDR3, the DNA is TGTGCCAGCAGCGCGGGGACTAGCGGGAGCCCCTACAATGAGCAGTTCTTC. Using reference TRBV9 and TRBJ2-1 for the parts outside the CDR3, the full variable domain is DSGVTQTPKHLITATGQRVTLRCSPRSGDLSVYWYQQSLDQGLQFLIQYYNGEERAKGNILERFSAQQFPDLHSELNLSSLELGDSALYFCASSAGTSGSPYNEQFFGPGTRLTVL.

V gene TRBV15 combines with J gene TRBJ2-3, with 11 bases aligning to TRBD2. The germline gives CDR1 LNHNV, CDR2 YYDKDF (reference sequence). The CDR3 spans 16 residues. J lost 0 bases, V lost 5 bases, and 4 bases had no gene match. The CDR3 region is CATSRLAGTSTDTQYF. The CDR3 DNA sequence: TGTGCCACCAGCCGACTAGCGGGAACTAGCACAGATACGCAGTATTTT.

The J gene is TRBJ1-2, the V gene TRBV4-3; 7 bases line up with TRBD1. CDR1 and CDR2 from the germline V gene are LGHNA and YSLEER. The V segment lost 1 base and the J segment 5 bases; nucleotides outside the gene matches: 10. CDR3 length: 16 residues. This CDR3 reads CASSQGRDRRPYGYTF. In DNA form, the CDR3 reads TGCGCCAGCAGCCAAGGGAGGGACAGAAGGCCATATGGCTACACCTTC.

CDR3 loop: CASRESGQGMGTQYF. In DNA, the CDR3 is TGTGCCAGCAGAGAATCGGGACAGGGGATGGGGACCCAGTACTTC. V and J are TRBV6-6 and TRBJ2-5, with 10 nucleotides matching TRBD1. V trimming: 6 bases; J trimming: 7 bases; junction bases outside the gene matches: 11. In germline, CDR1 is MNHNY, CDR2 SVGAGI (reference sequence). The CDR3 has 15 amino acids.